This T cell receptor beta chain was found in a study of T cells after yellow fever vaccination. Whole-study context: In the case of low-cell-number fractions, SMART-Seq v4 Ultra Low Input was used for preparation.

This CDR3 comprises 14 residues. Trimming shortened V by 5 bases and J by 2 bases, and 8 bases separated the two germline ends. Germline V lookup: CDR1 SGDLS, CDR2 YYNGEE. This clonotype has a handful of counts. Its target is not known. General study findings and limits: Although the secondary response was weaker, it peaked faster, at day 5 versus 15. Reappearance after the booster was observed for most primary-vaccination clones (96% CD4, over 70% CD8).

A process of 5'RACE template switching, which added a universal primer site and UMIs, was used to make TCR cDNA. TCRdb recomputed calls from the 5' RACE reads with MiXCR, one row per CDR3 protein. The sample holds 250,000 to 300,000 distinct CDR3 sequences, approximately 8% seen once. This receptor was obtained from a man aged 18 to 30 who received the YFV17D yellow fever vaccine. V gene TRBV9 combines with J gene TRBJ1-6; D gene uncertain. The sequencing used CD4+ T cells sorted from PBMCs, collected 5 days after the yellow fever booster vaccination. The CDR3: CASSREAYNSPLHF. The CDR3 DNA is TGTGCCAGCAGTAGGGAAGCCTATAATTCACCCCTCCACTTT.